This T cell receptor (beta chain) comes out of a study of T cell changes during pregnancy in multiple sclerosis. Per the germline V gene, CDR1 is ENHRY and CDR2 is SYGVKD. The CDR3 runs to 17 residues. Trimming at V came to 6 bases and at J to 4 bases, leaving 10 bases not matched to a gene. Sequencing used immunoSEQ multiplex PCR; TCRdb keeps in-frame clones, though not all of them. The repertoire consists of fewer than 75,000 clones, with around 93% occurring once and the leading ten covering approximately 3.8%. This specimen was peripheral blood, taken after pregnancy. This receptor was identified in a female donor in good health, enrolled as a control in a pregnancy study. This chain uses TRBV10-3 with TRBJ2-2; the match to TRBD1 covers 11 bases. The CDR3 nucleotides read TGTGCCATCAGCTCGGCCGGACAGGGGGCTGGCACCGGGGAGCTGTTTTTT. Protein: CAISSAGQGAGTGELFF.